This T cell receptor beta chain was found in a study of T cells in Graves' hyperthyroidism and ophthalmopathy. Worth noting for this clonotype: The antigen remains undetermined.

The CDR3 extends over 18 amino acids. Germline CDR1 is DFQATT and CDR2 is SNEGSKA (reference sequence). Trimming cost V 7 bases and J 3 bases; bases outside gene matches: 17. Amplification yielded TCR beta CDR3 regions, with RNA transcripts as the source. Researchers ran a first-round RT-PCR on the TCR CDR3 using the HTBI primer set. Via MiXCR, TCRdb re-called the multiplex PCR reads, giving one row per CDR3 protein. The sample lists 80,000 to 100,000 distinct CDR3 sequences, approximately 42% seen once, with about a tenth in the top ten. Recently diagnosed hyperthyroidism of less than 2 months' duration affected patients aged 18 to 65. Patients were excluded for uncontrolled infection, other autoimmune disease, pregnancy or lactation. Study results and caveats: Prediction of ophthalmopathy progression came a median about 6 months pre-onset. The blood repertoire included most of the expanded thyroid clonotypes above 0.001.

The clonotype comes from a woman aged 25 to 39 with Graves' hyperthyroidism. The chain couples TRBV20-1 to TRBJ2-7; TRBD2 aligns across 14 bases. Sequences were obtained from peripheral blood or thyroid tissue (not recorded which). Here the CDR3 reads CSVTVPGTSGRKDYEQYF. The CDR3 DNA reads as TGCAGTGTTACCGTTCCCGGGACTAGCGGGAGAAAGGACTACGAGCAGTACTTC.